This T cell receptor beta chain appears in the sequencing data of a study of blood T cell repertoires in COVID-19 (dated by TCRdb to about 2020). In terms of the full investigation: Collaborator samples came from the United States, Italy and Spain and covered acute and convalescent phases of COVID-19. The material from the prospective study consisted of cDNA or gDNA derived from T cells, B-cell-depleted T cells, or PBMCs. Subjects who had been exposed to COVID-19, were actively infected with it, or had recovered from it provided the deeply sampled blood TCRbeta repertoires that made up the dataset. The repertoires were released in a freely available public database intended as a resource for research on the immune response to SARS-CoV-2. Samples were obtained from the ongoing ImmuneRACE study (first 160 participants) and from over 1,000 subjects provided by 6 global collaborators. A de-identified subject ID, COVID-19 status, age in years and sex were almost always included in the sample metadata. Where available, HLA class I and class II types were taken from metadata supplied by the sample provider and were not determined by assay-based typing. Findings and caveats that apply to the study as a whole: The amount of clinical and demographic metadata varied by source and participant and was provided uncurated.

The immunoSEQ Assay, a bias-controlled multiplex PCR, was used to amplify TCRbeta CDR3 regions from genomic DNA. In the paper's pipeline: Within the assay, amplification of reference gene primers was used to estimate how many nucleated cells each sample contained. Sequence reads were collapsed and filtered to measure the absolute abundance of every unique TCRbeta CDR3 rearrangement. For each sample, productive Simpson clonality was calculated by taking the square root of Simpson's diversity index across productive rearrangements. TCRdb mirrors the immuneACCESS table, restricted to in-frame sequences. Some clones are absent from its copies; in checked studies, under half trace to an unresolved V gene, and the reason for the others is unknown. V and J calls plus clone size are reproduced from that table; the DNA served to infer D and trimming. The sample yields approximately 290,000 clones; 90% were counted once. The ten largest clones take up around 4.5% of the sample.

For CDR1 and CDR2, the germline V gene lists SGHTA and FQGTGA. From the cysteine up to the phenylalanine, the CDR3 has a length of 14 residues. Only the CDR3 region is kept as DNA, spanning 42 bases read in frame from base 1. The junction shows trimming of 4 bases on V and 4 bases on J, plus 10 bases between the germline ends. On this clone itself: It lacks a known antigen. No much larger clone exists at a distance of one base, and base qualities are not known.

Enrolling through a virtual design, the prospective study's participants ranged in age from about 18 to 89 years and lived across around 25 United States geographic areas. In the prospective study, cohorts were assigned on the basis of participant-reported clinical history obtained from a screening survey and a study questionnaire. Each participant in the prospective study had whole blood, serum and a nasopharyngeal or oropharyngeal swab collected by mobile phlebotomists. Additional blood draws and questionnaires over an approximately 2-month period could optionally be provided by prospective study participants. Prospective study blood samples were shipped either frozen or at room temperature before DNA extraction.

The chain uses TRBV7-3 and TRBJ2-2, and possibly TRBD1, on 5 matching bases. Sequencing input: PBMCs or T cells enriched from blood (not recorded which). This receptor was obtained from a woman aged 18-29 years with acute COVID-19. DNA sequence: TGTGCCAGCAGCTGGGCTAGGGGCACCGGGGAGCTGTTTTTT. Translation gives CASSWARGTGELFF.